Shown below are 8 T cell receptor beta chains from a single sample sequenced in a study of T cell responses to AZD1222 COVID-19 vaccine. Repertoires were generated with immunoSEQ multiplex PCR, while TCRdb's copy carries only in-frame clones and drops some. The repertoire has 99,000 or so clones, over 90% of them found once; the top ten carry about 5%. Sequenced material: peripheral blood, taken on day 0 of AZD1222 vaccination. Source of these receptors: an adult in good health.

This chain links TRBV6-2 or TRBV6-3 with TRBJ2-3; D remains unclear. The CDR3 totals 14 residues. The V and J ends lost 0 bases and 3 bases respectively, with 7 bases between them. Germline CDR1 and CDR2: MNHEY and SVGEGT. DNA of the CDR3: TGTGCCAGCAGTTACTCGATAGGGACAGATACGCAGTATTTT. Amino acids: CASSYSIGTDTQYF.

The chain joins TRBV10-1 to TRBJ1-6; no firm D call. Germline values: CDR1 WNHNN, CDR2 SYGVQD (reference sequence). V lost 8 bases and J lost 5, with 16 bases in between. CDR3 size: 15 residues. CDR3 protein: CASPSRWRDNSPLHF. The CDR3 DNA reads TGCGCCAGCCCCTCAAGATGGAGGGATAATTCACCCCTCCACTTT.

The CDR3 here is CASSLAGDGSYEQYF. CDR3 nucleotide sequence: TGTGCCAGTAGTCTAGCGGGAGACGGCTCCTACGAGCAGTACTTC. This chain joins TRBV19 and TRBJ2-7; 10 bases line up with TRBD2. Germline V gene lookup returns CDR1 LNHDA and CDR2 SQIVND (reference sequence). Unmatched junction bases numbered 4, after V lost 5 bases and J lost 0 bases. This CDR3 comprises 15 residues.

CDR3 DNA: TGTGCCAGCAGCTTGTTTATTACGGCGAACTATGGCTACACCTTC. Translated, it gives CASSLFITANYGYTF. This chain links TRBV5-6 with TRBJ1-2; D not resolved. The CDR3 contains 15 residues. The germline V gene encodes CDR1 SGHDT and CDR2 YYEEEE. V lost 1 base and J lost 2, with 12 bases in between.

This chain uses TRBV30 with TRBJ2-5; D may be TRBD2 (5 bases). The CDR3 has 13 residues. The V end lost 2 bases, the J end lost 5 bases, and 12 bases lay between the germline ends. Germline V gene lookup returns CDR1 GTSNPN and CDR2 SVGIG (reference sequence). CDR3 bases: TGTGCCTGGAGTAAGGGTGGACTGGAGACCCAGTACTTC. This translates into CAWSKGGLETQYF.

The V gene is TRBV28, the J gene TRBJ1-1; D might be TRBD1 (6 bases). Trimming cost V 5 bases and J 9 bases, with 16 bases left between them. The CDR3 is 13 amino acids. CDR1 MDHEN and CDR2 SYDVKM come from the germline V gene. The CDR3 spells CASSATGTSKAFF. The CDR3 nucleotides read TGTGCCAGCAGTGCTACCGGGACATCTAAAGCTTTCTTT.

The rearrangement links TRBV15 to TRBJ2-1; the D is unclear. The V and J ends lost 0 bases and 3 bases respectively, with 9 bases between them. This CDR3 is built from 15 residues. Germline V CDR1 and CDR2: LNHNV, YYDKDF (reference sequence). This chain's CDR3 is CATSRDQAVYNEQFF. CDR3 in DNA: TGTGCCACCAGCAGAGATCAGGCGGTCTACAATGAGCAGTTCTTC.

This clone was detected only once. The rearrangement links TRBV6-1 to TRBJ2-1; 7 bases agree with TRBD2. The CDR3 is 15 amino acids. After removal of 3 bases from V and 6 bases from J, the junction contained 8 bases not matched to a gene. Germline loops: CDR1 MNHNS, CDR2 SASEGT. The chain's CDR3 is CASSDHGGSANEQFF. CDR3 bases: TGTGCCAGCAGTGACCACGGCGGGAGTGCCAATGAGCAGTTCTTC.